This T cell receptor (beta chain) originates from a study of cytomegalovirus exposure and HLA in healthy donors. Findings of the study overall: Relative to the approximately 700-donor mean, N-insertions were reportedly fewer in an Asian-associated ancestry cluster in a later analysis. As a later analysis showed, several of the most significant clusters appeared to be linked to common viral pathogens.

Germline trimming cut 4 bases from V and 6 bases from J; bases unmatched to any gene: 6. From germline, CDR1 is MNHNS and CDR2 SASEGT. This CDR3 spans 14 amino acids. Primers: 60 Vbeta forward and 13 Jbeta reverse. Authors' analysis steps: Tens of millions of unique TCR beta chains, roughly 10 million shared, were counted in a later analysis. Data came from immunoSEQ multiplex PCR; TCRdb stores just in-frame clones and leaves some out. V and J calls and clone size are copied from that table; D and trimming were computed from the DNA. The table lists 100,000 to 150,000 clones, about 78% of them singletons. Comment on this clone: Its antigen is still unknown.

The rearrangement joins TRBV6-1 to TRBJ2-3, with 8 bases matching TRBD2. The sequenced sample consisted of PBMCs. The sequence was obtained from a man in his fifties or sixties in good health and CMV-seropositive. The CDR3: CASSGAREGDTQYF. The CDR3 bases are TGTGCCAGCAGTGGGGCTCGGGAGGGGGATACGCAGTATTTT.